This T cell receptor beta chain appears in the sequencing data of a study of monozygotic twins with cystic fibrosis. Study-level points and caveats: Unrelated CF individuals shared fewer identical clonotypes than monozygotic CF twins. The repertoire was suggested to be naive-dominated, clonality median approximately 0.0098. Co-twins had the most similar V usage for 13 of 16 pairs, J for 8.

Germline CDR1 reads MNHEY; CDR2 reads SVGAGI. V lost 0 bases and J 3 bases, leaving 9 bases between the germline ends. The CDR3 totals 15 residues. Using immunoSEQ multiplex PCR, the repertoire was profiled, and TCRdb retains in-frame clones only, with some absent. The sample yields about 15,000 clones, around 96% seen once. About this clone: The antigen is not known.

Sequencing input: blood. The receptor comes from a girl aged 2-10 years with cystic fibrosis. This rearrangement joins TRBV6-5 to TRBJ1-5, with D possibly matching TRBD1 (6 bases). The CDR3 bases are TGTGCCAGCAGTTACTCTCGGGACACCAATCAGCCCCAGCATTTT. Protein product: CASSYSRDTNQPQHF.